A few counts support the clone carrying this T cell receptor (beta chain). Its target is unknown. TCRdb re-called the 5' RACE reads with MiXCR, one entry per CDR3 protein. The sample carries fewer than 55,000 distinct CDR3 sequences, roughly a fifth recorded once. Study results and limitations: Tumor Treg TCRs overlapped most with tumor naive CD4+ cells.

The sorted Tregs were CD4+CD25+CD127-/low cells. Sequenced: Tregs sorted from a lymph node. The receptor was isolated from a female donor with breast cancer.

As DNA, the CDR3 is TGTGCCAGTAGTATCCAGACGTCTGGGGCCAACGTCCTGACTTTC. Translated, it gives CASSIQTSGANVLTF. This sequence joins TRBV19 and TRBJ2-6, with unresolved D. The germline V gene encodes CDR1 LNHDA and CDR2 SQIVND (reference sequence). V was pared by 3 bases and J by 1 base, with 7 bases between. The CDR3 loop spans 15 amino acids.